These T cell receptor beta chains were read from a single sample in a study of T cells after yellow fever vaccination. TCRdb re-called the 5' RACE reads through MiXCR, storing one row per CDR3 protein. The sample consists of about 360,000 distinct CDR3 sequences, about 6% of them appearing once. This specimen was PBMCs, taken 5 days after the yellow fever booster vaccination. These receptors originate from a man aged 25-45 years who received the YFV17D yellow fever vaccine. Both conserved end residues are part of each CDR3. The D gene is left open where the match is weak. Where a row states a size, it is once, few, many or the class of an expanded clone; other rows omit it.

v_call	cdr3_length	j_call	d_call	clone_size	cdr3_aa	cdr3_nt
TRBV6-2/TRBV6-3	16	TRBJ1-1	NA	NA	CASSYGEEGRFGEAFF	TGTGCCAGCAGTTACGGTGAGGAGGGGCGTTTTGGTGAAGCTTTCTTT
TRBV20-1	14	TRBJ2-5	NA	many	CSAKPQGRAETQYF	TGCAGTGCCAAACCACAGGGGAGGGCAGAGACCCAGTACTTC
TRBV7-8	19	TRBJ2-2	NA	few	CASSLETLAFLLGTGELFF	TGTGCCAGCAGCTTAGAGACCCTAGCCTTCCTCCTCGGGACCGGGGAGCTGTTTTTT
TRBV12-3/TRBV12-4	16	TRBJ2-5	TRBD1	many	CASSPPGQGLGKTQYF	TGTGCCAGCAGTCCGCCGGGACAGGGGCTAGGAAAGACCCAGTACTTC
TRBV7-3	13	TRBJ2-5	NA	many	CASSLDSRVAQYF	TGTGCCAGCAGCTTAGATAGCAGGGTTGCCCAGTACTTC
TRBV29-1	14	TRBJ2-5	NA	few	CSADGRVVGETQYF	TGCAGCGCTGACGGTAGGGTGGTGGGAGAGACCCAGTACTTC
TRBV7-6	14	TRBJ2-1	NA	NA	CASSLERESNEQFF	TGTGCCAGCAGCTTAGAACGGGAGTCTAATGAGCAGTTCTTC
TRBV18	14	TRBJ2-5	NA	few	CASSPLDQGETQYF	TGTGCCAGCTCACCACTTGATCAGGGGGAGACCCAGTACTTC
TRBV7-8	14	TRBJ2-5	NA	many	CASSLRFIQETQYF	TGTGCCAGCAGCTTACGTTTCATTCAAGAGACCCAGTACTTC
TRBV20-1	15	TRBJ2-1	TRBD2	many	CSATDSGRAINEQFF	TGCAGTGCTACCGATAGCGGGAGGGCCATCAATGAGCAGTTCTTC
TRBV6-7	17	TRBJ2-7	TRBD2	few	CASRTRRGTKHSYEQYF	TGTGCCAGCAGAACCCGCCGGGGGACTAAACATTCCTACGAGCAGTACTTC
TRBV12-3/TRBV12-4	15	TRBJ2-2	NA	many	CASSQRGINAGELFF	TGTGCCAGCAGTCAGAGGGGGATTAACGCCGGGGAGCTGTTTTTT
TRBV5-1	14	TRBJ2-3	NA	few	CASSVPGTTDTQYF	TGCGCCAGCAGCGTTCCGGGGACGACAGATACGCAGTATTTT
TRBV28	12	TRBJ2-1	TRBD1	NA	CASRMDRAAKFF	TGTGCCAGCAGAATGGACAGGGCGGCGAAGTTCTTC
TRBV5-1	17	TRBJ2-1	NA	NA	CASSLRLAKSSYNEQFF	TGCGCCAGCAGCTTGAGGCTAGCGAAAAGCTCCTACAATGAGCAGTTCTTC
TRBV10-3	15	TRBJ2-7	TRBD1	few	CAISEGQGSLYEQYF	TGTGCCATCAGTGAGGGACAGGGGTCTCTTTACGAGCAGTACTTC
TRBV6-1	13	TRBJ2-1	TRBD2	many	CASFLAGGDEQFF	TGTGCCAGCTTTCTAGCGGGAGGCGATGAGCAGTTCTTC
TRBV15	14	TRBJ2-1	TRBD1	few	CATSSRTGGNEQFF	TGTGCCACCAGCAGTCGCACAGGGGGCAATGAGCAGTTCTTC
TRBV25-1	14	TRBJ2-7	NA	NA	CASMGVTGLYEQYF	TGTGCCAGTATGGGTGTGACAGGACTCTACGAGCAGTACTTC
TRBV6-5	13	TRBJ1-1	NA	NA	CASSYSGGAKAFF	TGTGCCAGCAGTTATAGCGGGGGGGCGAAAGCTTTCTTT
TRBV19	11	TRBJ2-2	NA	few	CASRKVGELFF	TGTGCCAGTAGAAAGGTCGGGGAGCTGTTTTTT
TRBV29-1	13	TRBJ2-3	TRBD2	few	CSVNSGGGDTQYF	TGCAGCGTTAATAGCGGGGGAGGAGATACGCAGTATTTT
TRBV5-1	16	TRBJ2-1	NA	NA	CASREGERGIYNEQFF	TGCGCCAGCAGGGAAGGGGAGCGCGGGATCTACAATGAGCAGTTCTTC
TRBV5-1	14	TRBJ2-3	NA	many	CASSSGTSTDTQYF	TGCGCCAGCAGCTCCGGGACTAGCACAGATACGCAGTATTTT
TRBV5-4	15	TRBJ2-3	TRBD1	NA	CASSLPTGSSDTQYF	TGTGCCAGCAGCTTACCGACAGGGTCGAGCGATACGCAGTATTTT
TRBV5-1	13	TRBJ2-7	NA	many	CASSRDGSYEQYF	TGCGCCAGCAGCAGGGACGGCTCCTACGAGCAGTACTTC
TRBV10-3	13	TRBJ2-5	NA	many	CAIRAGPQETQYF	TGTGCCATCAGAGCCGGACCCCAAGAGACCCAGTACTTC